Listed below are T cell receptor beta chains from one sample, sequenced in a study of PD-L1 blockade in urothelial cancer. Using immunoSEQ multiplex PCR, the repertoire was profiled, and TCRdb retains in-frame clones only, with some absent. Altogether about 88,000 clones are present, 90% being singletons, with the ten largest covering approximately 9%. Sequenced here: PBMCs, sampled around atezolizumab (anti-PD-L1) treatment. Receptors were obtained from a man aged 60 to 75 with urothelial cancer. CDR3s include the opening cysteine and the closing phenylalanine or tryptophan. Each record gives: clone size, V gene, J gene, CDR3 length, D gene, CDR3 protein, CDR3 DNA. The D gene is left open where the match is weak. Rows may omit the clone size; those that give it use once, few, many or a size class.

clone size: NA; V gene: TRBV7-9; J gene: TRBJ1-3; CDR3 length: 14; D gene: NA; CDR3 protein: CASSLAGAGNTIYF; CDR3 DNA: TGTGCCAGCAGCTTAGCAGGGGCCGGAAACACCATATATTTT
clone size: NA; V gene: TRBV11-3; J gene: TRBJ2-3; CDR3 length: 13; D gene: NA; CDR3 protein: CASSWGTSDTQYF; CDR3 DNA: TGTGCCAGCAGCTGGGGGACTTCGGATACGCAGTATTTT
clone size: NA; V gene: TRBV6-1; J gene: TRBJ2-1; CDR3 length: 16; D gene: TRBD2; CDR3 protein: CASSELAGVFVNEQFF; CDR3 DNA: TGTGCCAGCAGTGAACTAGCGGGAGTTTTTGTCAATGAGCAGTTCTTC
clone size: few; V gene: TRBV2; J gene: TRBJ2-2; CDR3 length: 11; D gene: NA; CDR3 protein: CASSLTGELFF; CDR3 DNA: TGTGCCAGCAGCCTTACCGGGGAGCTGTTTTTT
clone size: NA; V gene: TRBV5-4; J gene: TRBJ1-1; CDR3 length: 15; D gene: NA; CDR3 protein: CASSLGPGVNTEAFF; CDR3 DNA: TGTGCCAGCAGCTTGGGCCCAGGGGTGAACACTGAAGCTTTCTTT
clone size: NA; V gene: TRBV6-1; J gene: TRBJ1-2; CDR3 length: 16; D gene: TRBD1; CDR3 protein: CASSGGQGRTNYGYTF; CDR3 DNA: TGTGCCAGCAGTGGAGGACAGGGTAGAACTAACTATGGCTACACCTTC
clone size: NA; V gene: TRBV7-3; J gene: TRBJ2-1; CDR3 length: 14; D gene: TRBD2; CDR3 protein: CASTPGLADHEQFF; CDR3 DNA: TGTGCCAGCACACCGGGACTAGCTGACCATGAGCAGTTCTTC
clone size: NA; V gene: TRBV5-6; J gene: TRBJ1-3; CDR3 length: 17; D gene: TRBD1; CDR3 protein: CASSWGQGLSSGNTIYF; CDR3 DNA: TGTGCCAGCAGCTGGGGACAGGGGTTGAGCTCTGGAAACACCATATATTTT
clone size: NA; V gene: TRBV7-3; J gene: TRBJ2-3; CDR3 length: 13; D gene: NA; CDR3 protein: CASSLGTSDTQYF; CDR3 DNA: TGTGCCAGCAGCTTAGGGACTTCTGATACGCAGTATTTT
clone size: NA; V gene: TRBV9; J gene: TRBJ2-1; CDR3 length: 23; D gene: NA; CDR3 protein: CASSVSFLGEAGSDNARRNEQFF; CDR3 DNA: TGTGCCAGCAGCGTATCCTTCCTCGGAGAAGCGGGCTCGGACAACGCCCGCCGCAATGAGCAGTTCTTC
clone size: NA; V gene: TRBV5-1; J gene: TRBJ2-2; CDR3 length: 15; D gene: NA; CDR3 protein: CASAEAAGTTGELFF; CDR3 DNA: TGCGCCAGCGCGGAAGCGGCAGGGACTACCGGGGAGCTGTTTTTT
clone size: once; V gene: TRBV6-5; J gene: TRBJ1-1; CDR3 length: 13; D gene: NA; CDR3 protein: CASRDSLNTEAFF; CDR3 DNA: TGTGCCAGCAGAGACAGCCTGAACACTGAAGCTTTCTTT
clone size: NA; V gene: TRBV5-5; J gene: TRBJ1-2; CDR3 length: 14; D gene: NA; CDR3 protein: CASSPGGGSYGYTF; CDR3 DNA: TGTGCCAGCAGCCCCGGGGGGGGCTCCTATGGCTACACCTTC
clone size: NA; V gene: TRBV6-1; J gene: TRBJ1-1; CDR3 length: 14; D gene: TRBD1; CDR3 protein: CASSLQGLNTEAFF; CDR3 DNA: TGTGCCAGCAGCCTACAGGGGCTGAACACTGAAGCTTTCTTT
clone size: NA; V gene: TRBV5-1; J gene: TRBJ1-1; CDR3 length: 14; D gene: NA; CDR3 protein: CASSLVERSTEAFF; CDR3 DNA: TGCGCCAGCAGCTTGGTTGAGAGATCCACTGAAGCTTTCTTT
clone size: NA; V gene: TRBV5-4; J gene: TRBJ2-5; CDR3 length: 15; D gene: NA; CDR3 protein: CASSSPGVISETQYF; CDR3 DNA: TGTGCCAGCAGCTCACCAGGGGTAATTTCAGAGACCCAGTACTTC
clone size: NA; V gene: TRBV25-1; J gene: TRBJ1-2; CDR3 length: 14; D gene: TRBD1; CDR3 protein: CASSPTGGNYGYTF; CDR3 DNA: TGTGCCAGCAGCCCGACAGGGGGGAATTATGGCTACACCTTC
clone size: NA; V gene: TRBV5-1; J gene: TRBJ2-2; CDR3 length: 14; D gene: NA; CDR3 protein: CASRARVETGELFF; CDR3 DNA: TGCGCCAGCAGAGCCAGGGTGGAAACCGGGGAGCTGTTTTTT
clone size: NA; V gene: TRBV30; J gene: TRBJ2-6; CDR3 length: 15; D gene: NA; CDR3 protein: CACELATLGANVLTF; CDR3 DNA: TGTGCCTGCGAGCTTGCCACTCTGGGGGCCAACGTCCTGACTTTC
clone size: NA; V gene: TRBV19; J gene: TRBJ1-3; CDR3 length: 16; D gene: NA; CDR3 protein: CASSNRDSNSGNTIYF; CDR3 DNA: TGTGCCAGTAGTAACCGGGACTCAAACTCTGGAAACACCATATATTTT